This T cell receptor (beta chain) was sequenced in a study of T cells in Graves' hyperthyroidism and ophthalmopathy. Study-level findings and limits: The model anticipated ophthalmopathy a median around 6 months pre-onset. Most expanded thyroid clonotypes above 0.001 recurred in blood.

Absence of ophthalmopathy progression within 18 months defined stable Graves' hyperthyroidism. Fresh peripheral blood, about 10 ml of it, supplied the PBMCs. Authors of the study amplified TCR beta CDR3 regions from RNA transcripts. A first-round RT-PCR of the TCR CDR3 used the HTBI primer set. MiXCR, run by TCRdb on the multiplex PCR reads, gives a single entry per CDR3 protein. The table lists about 690,000 distinct CDR3 sequences, about 18% of them singletons, with roughly 16% in the top ten. With respect to this clonotype: The antigen is undetermined.

The sample comprised blood. This clonotype was obtained from a man aged 50-59 years with Graves' hyperthyroidism.

The CDR3 DNA sequence: TGTGCCAGCAGCCCGCCCAGGACTAGCTCCACCGGGGAGCTGTTTTTT. Amino acids: CASSPPRTSSTGELFF. The genes are TRBV5-8 and TRBJ2-2; TRBD2 agrees at 8 bases. V lost 4 bases and J lost 4; bases outside the gene matches: 9. CDR3 length: 16 amino acids. Germline assignment: CDR1 SGHTS and CDR2 YDEGEE.